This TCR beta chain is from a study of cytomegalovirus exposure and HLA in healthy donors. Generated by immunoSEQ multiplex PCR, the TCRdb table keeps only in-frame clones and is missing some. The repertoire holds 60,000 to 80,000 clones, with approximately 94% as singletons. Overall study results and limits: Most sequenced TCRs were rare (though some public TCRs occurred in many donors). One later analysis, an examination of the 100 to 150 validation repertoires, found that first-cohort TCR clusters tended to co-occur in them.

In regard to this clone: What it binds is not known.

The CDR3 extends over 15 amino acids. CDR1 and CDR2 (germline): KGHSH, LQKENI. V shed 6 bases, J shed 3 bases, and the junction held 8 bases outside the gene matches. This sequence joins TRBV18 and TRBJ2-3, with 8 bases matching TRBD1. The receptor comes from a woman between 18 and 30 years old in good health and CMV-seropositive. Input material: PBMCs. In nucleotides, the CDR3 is TGTGCCAGCTCCCAGAGTCGGACAGGGACAGATACGCAGTATTTT. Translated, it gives CASSQSRTGTDTQYF.